Listed here are 5 T cell receptor beta chains from one sample, sequenced in a study of post-analysis software for immune sequencing data (dated by TCRdb to between 2014 and 2017). What the work shows at the level of the full study, not this receptor alone: Patients showed significantly higher frequencies than controls for a handful of TRBV segments, among them TRBV5-6, TRBV5-1 and TRBV20-1.

Their antigens remain unidentified. Library preparation used PCR. For sequencing, an Illumina HiSeq 2500 was employed. Unique molecular identifiers were incorporated into TCR beta cDNA libraries to reduce PCR and sequencing biases. TCRdb's own reprocessing of the public reads used fastp at Q25 and MiXCR and kept productive beta chains. Rows are combined by CDR3 protein, so each entry shows the most common genes and DNA. This sample lists 750,000 to 950,000 distinct CDR3 sequences; around 42% were detected once. The top ten constitute around 4.7% of the sample. The sample taken for sequencing was blood. These receptors all stem from a girl aged 10 to 17 with multiple sclerosis.

This clonotype was observed a single time. The CDR3 spells CASSPNQVLGTHGYTF. CDR3 nucleotides: TGTGCCAGCAGCCCAAACCAGGTCCTAGGGACCCATGGCTACACCTTC. The rearrangement joins TRBV7-9 to TRBJ1-2, with D possibly matching TRBD1 (5 bases). The CDR3 runs 16 residues. Germline loops: CDR1 SEHNR, CDR2 FQNEAQ (reference sequence). V dropped 5 bases and J dropped 6 bases, with 22 bases sitting between them.

The chain is built from TRBV20-1 and TRBJ2-4, with no clear D. CDR1 is DFQATT, CDR2 SNEGSKA, per germline (reference sequence). This CDR3 comprises 11 residues. Trimming shortened V by 7 bases and J by 5 bases, and 9 bases separated the two germline ends. In DNA form, the CDR3 reads TGCAGTGTTCGAGGAGAAAACATTCAGTACTTC. As protein: CSVRGENIQYF.

V and J are TRBV25-1 and TRBJ1-2; D is uncertain. V was pared by 6 bases and J by 8 bases, with 13 bases between. This CDR3 comprises 12 residues. Germline V gene lookup returns CDR1 MGHDK and CDR2 SYGVNS. CDR3 sequence reads: CASRTLGGGYTF. CDR3 sequence (DNA): TGTGCCAGCAGGACCTTGGGAGGAGGCTACACCTTC.

The genes are TRBV20-1 and TRBJ2-5, with D maybe TRBD2 (5 bases). The DNA end is a closer match to TRBJ2-1, so the J assignment may be wrong. Germline V gene lookup returns CDR1 DFQATT and CDR2 SNEGSKA (reference sequence). The CDR3 is 17 residues long. The CDR3 bases are TGCAGTGTTAGCCGGACCGCCCAAGTGGGGAATTGGGAGACCCAGTTCTTC. Translation: CSVSRTAQVGNWETQFF.

This clonotype was counted between two and nine times. The rearrangement joins TRBV29-1 to TRBJ2-7, with D possibly being TRBD2 (5 bases). The CDR3 is 8 amino acids. Germline V lookup: CDR1 SQVTM, CDR2 ANQGSEA. V was pared by 6 bases and J by 10 bases, with 7 bases between. As DNA, the CDR3 is TGCAGCGTGGGAGCCCAGTACTTC. Its translation: CSVGAQYF.